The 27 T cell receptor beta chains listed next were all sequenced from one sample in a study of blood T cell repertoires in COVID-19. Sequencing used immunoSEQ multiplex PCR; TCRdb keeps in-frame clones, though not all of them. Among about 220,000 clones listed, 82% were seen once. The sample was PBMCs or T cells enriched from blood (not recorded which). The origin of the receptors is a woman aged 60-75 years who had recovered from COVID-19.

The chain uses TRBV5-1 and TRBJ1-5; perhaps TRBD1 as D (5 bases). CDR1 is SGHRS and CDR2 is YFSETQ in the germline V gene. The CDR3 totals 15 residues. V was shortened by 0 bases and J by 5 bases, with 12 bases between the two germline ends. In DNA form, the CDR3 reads TGCGCCAGCAGCTTGGGCCAGGGCGAGCATCAGCCCCAGCATTTT. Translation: CASSLGQGEHQPQHF.

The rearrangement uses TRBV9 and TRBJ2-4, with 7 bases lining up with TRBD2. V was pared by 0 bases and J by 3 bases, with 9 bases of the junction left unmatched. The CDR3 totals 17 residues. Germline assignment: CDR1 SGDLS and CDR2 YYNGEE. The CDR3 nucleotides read TGTGCCAGCAGCGTAGGGGGCAGGGAGGGATACAAAAACATTCAGTACTTC. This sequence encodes CASSVGGREGYKNIQYF.

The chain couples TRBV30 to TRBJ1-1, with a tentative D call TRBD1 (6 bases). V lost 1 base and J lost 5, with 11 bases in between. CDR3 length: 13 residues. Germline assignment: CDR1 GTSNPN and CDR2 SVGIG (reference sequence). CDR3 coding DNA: TGTGCCTGGAGTGCACAGGGAGATACTGAAGCTTTCTTT. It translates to CAWSAQGDTEAFF.

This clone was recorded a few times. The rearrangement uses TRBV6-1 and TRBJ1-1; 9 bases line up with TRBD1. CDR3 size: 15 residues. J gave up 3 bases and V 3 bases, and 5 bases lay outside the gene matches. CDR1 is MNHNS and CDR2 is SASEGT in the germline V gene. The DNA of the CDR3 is TGTGCCAGCAGTGACAGGACAGGGGCCCACACTGAAGCTTTCTTT. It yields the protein CASSDRTGAHTEAFF.

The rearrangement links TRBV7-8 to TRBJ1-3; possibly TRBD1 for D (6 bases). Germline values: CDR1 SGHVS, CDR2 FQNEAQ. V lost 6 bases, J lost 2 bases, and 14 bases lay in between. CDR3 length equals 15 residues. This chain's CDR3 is CASRLTGITGNTIYF. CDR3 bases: TGTGCCAGCAGACTAACAGGGATCACTGGAAACACCATATATTTT.

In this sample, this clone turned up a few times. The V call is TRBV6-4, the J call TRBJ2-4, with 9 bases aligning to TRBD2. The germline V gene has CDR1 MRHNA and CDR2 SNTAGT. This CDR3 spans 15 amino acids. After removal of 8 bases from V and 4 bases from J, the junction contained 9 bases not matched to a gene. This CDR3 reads CASRRGRATKNIQYF. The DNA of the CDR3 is TGTGCCAGCCGGCGCGGGAGGGCCACAAAAAACATTCAGTACTTC.

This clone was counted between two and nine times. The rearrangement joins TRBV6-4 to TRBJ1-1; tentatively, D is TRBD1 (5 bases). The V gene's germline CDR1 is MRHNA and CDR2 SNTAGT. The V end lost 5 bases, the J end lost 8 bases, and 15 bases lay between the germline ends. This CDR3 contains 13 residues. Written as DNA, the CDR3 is TGTGCCAGCAGTCCTGGGGCAGGGAACGAAGCTTTCTTT. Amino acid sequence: CASSPGAGNEAFF.

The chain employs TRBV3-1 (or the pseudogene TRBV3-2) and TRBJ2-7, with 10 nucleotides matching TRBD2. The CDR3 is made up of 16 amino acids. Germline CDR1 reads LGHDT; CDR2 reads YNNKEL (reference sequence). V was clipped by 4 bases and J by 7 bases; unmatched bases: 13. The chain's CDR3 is CASSRGRASGSGEQYF. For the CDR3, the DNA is TGTGCCAGCAGCCGAGGGCGGGCTAGCGGGAGTGGGGAGCAGTACTTC.

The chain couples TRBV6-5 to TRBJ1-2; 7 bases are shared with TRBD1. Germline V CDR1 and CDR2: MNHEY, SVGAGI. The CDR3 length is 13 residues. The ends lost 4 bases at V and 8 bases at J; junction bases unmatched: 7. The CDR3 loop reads CASSFGQDKGYTF. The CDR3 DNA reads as TGTGCCAGCAGTTTTGGACAGGATAAAGGCTACACCTTC.

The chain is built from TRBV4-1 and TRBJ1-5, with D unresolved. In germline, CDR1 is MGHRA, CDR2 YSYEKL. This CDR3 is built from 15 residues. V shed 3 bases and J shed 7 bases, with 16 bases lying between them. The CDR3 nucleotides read TGCGCCAGCAGCCAGGACTTTAATAGGGAACAGCCCCAGCATTTT. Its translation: CASSQDFNREQPQHF.

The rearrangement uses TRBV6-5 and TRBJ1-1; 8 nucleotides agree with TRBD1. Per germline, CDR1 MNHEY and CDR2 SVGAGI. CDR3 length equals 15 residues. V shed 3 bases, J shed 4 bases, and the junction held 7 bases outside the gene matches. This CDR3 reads CASSYRTGRGTEAFF. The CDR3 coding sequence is TGTGCCAGCAGTTATCGGACAGGGAGGGGCACTGAAGCTTTCTTT.

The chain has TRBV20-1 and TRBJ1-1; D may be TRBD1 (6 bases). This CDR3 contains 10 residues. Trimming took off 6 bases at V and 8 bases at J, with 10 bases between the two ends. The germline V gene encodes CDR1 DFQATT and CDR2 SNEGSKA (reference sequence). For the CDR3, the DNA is TGCAGTGCGACGACAGGAGAAGCTTTCTTT. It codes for CSATTGEAFF.

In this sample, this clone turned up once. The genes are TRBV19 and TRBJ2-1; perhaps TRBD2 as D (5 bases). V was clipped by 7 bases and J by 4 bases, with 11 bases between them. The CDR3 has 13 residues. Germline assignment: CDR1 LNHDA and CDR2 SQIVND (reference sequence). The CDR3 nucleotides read TGTGCCAGTAAGGGAGTAACTTACAATGAGCAGTTCTTC. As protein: CASKGVTYNEQFF.

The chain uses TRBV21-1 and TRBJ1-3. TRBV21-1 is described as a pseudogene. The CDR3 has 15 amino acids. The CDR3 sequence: CASSKTEGSGNTIYF. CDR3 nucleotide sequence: TGTGCCAGCAGCAAAACGGAGGGGTCGGGAAACACCATATATTTT.

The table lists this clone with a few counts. CDR3 sequence (DNA): TGCGCCAGCAGCGCGCAGGGGGGAGGCACTGAAGCTTTCTTT. Its protein is CASSAQGGGTEAFF. The chain is built from TRBV5-1 and TRBJ1-1, with TRBD1 matching 7 bases. Germline CDR1 is SGHRS and CDR2 is YFSETQ. The ends lost 4 bases at V and 4 bases at J; junction bases unmatched: 7. This CDR3 is built from 14 residues.

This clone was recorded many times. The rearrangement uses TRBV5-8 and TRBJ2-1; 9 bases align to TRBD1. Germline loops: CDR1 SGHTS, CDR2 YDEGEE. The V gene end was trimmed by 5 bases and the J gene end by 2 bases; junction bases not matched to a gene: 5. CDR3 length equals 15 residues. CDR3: CASSSTGGTYNEQFF. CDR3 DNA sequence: TGTGCCAGCAGTTCGACAGGGGGTACCTACAATGAGCAGTTCTTC.

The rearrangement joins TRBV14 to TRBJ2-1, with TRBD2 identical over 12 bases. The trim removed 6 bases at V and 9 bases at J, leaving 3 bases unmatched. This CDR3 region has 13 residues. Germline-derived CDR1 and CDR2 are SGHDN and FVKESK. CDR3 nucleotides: TGTGCCAGCAGTACTAGCGGGAGGACTGAGCAGTTCTTC. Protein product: CASSTSGRTEQFF. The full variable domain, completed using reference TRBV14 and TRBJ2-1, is EAGVTQFPSHSVIEKGQTVTLRCDPISGHDNLYWYRRVMGKEIKFLLHFVKESKQDESGMPNNRFLAERTGGTYSTLKVQPAELEDSGVYFCASSTSGRTEQFFGPGTRLTVL.

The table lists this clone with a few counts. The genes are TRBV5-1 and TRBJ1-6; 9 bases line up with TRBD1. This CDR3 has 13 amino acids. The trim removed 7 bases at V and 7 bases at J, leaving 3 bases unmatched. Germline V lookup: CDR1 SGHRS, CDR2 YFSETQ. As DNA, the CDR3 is TGCGCCAGCCGCGGACAGGGGAATTCACCCCTCCACTTT. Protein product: CASRGQGNSPLHF.

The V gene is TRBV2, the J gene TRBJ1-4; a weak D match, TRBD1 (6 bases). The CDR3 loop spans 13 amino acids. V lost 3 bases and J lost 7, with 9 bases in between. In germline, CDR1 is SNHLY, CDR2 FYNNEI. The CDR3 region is CASSEGHIEKLFF. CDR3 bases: TGTGCCAGCAGTGAGGGACATATTGAAAAACTGTTTTTT.

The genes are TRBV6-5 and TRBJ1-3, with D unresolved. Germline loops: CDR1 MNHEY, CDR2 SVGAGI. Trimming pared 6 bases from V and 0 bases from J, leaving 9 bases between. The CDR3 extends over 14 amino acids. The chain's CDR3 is CASSMSGSGNTIYF. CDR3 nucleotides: TGTGCCAGCAGCATGTCAGGCTCTGGAAACACCATATATTTT.

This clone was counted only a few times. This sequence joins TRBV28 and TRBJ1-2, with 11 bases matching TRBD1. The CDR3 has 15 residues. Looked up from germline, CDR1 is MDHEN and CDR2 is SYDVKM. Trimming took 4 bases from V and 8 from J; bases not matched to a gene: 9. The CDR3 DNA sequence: TGTGCCAGCAGTTCCCGGACAGGGGGCCGGATGGGCTACACCTTC. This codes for CASSSRTGGRMGYTF.

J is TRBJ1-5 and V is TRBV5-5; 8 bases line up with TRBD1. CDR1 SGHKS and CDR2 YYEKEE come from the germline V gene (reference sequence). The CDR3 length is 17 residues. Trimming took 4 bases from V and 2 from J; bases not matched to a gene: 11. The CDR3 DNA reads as TGTGCCAGCAGCCCACACTTCGGACAGGGAGGCAATCAGCCCCAGCATTTT. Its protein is CASSPHFGQGGNQPQHF.

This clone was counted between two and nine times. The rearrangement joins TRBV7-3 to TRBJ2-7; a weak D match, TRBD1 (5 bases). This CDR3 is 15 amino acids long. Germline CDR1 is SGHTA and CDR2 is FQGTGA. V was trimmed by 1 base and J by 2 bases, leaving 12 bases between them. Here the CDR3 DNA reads TGTGCCAGCAGCTTAATGGCAGGGAATCCCTACGAGCAGTACTTC. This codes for CASSLMAGNPYEQYF. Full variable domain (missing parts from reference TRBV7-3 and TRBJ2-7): GAGVSQTPSNKVTEKGKYVELRCDPISGHTALYWYRQSLGQGPEFLIYFQGTGAADDSGLPNDRFFAVRPEGSVSTLKIQRTERGDSAVYLCASSLMAGNPYEQYFGPGTRLTVT.

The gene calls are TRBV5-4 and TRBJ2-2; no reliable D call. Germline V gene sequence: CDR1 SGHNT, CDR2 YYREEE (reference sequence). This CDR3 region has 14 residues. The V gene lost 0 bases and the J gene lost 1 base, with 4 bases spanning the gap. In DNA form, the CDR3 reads TGTGCCAGCAGCTTGGCCGGGAACACCGGGGAGCTGTTTTTT. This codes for CASSLAGNTGELFF.

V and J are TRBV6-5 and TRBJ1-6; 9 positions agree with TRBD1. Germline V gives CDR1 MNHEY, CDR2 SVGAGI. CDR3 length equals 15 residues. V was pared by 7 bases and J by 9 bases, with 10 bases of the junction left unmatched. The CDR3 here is CASILQGASGSPLHF. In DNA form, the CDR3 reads TGTGCCAGCATCCTACAGGGGGCCTCTGGTTCACCCCTCCACTTT.

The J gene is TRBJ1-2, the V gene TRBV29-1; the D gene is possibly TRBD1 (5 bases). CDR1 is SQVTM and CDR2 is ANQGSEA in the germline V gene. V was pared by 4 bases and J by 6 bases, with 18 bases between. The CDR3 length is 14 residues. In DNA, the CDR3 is TGCAGCGTTGGCCTGGGGGGGGACGTACATGGCTACACCTTC. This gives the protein CSVGLGGDVHGYTF.

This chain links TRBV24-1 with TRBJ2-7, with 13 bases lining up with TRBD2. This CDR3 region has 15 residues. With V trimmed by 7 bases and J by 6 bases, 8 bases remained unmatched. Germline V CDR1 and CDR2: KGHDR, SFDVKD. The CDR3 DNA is TGTGCCACCAGAAAGGGACTAGCGGGATATGGCGAGCAGTACTTC. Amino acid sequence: CATRKGLAGYGEQYF.